Following are 21 T cell receptor beta chains from one sample sequenced in a study of cytomegalovirus exposure and HLA in healthy donors. PCR primers comprised 60 Vbeta and 13 Jbeta primers. Measured with immunoSEQ multiplex PCR; TCRdb has only the in-frame clones, and not every one. This repertoire shows some 190,000 clones, around 82% found once; its top ten account for about 2.5%. Sequences were obtained from PBMCs. Receptor source: a woman in her 30s in good health and CMV-seropositive.

This rearrangement joins TRBV14 to TRBJ2-7; possibly TRBD1 for D (5 bases). V lost 1 base and J 2 bases, leaving 12 bases between the germline ends. This CDR3 is built from 15 residues. Germline V gene lookup returns CDR1 SGHDN and CDR2 FVKESK. The CDR3 sequence is CASSQGQGRTYEQYF. In DNA form, the CDR3 reads TGTGCCAGCAGCCAAGGGCAGGGTAGAACCTACGAGCAGTACTTC.

The chain is built from TRBV5-1 and TRBJ2-3, with 8 positions matching TRBD1. Trimming removed 3 bases from V and 4 bases from J; junction bases left unmatched: 4. The CDR3 loop spans 14 amino acids. Germline V gives CDR1 SGHRS, CDR2 YFSETQ. The CDR3 is CASSSTGVADTQYF. The CDR3, as DNA: TGCGCCAGCAGCTCGACAGGGGTGGCAGATACGCAGTATTTT.

The chain employs TRBV10-3 and TRBJ1-2, with D maybe TRBD1 (5 bases). The germline V and J ends were trimmed by 2 bases and 8 bases, with 9 bases remaining between them. This CDR3 has 12 residues. Germline lookup yields CDR1 ENHRY and CDR2 SYGVKD. The DNA for the CDR3 is TGTGCCATCAGTGAGGGGGGGGTCGGCTACACCTTC. This sequence encodes CAISEGGVGYTF.

The chain links TRBV7-8 to TRBJ2-2, with 9 bases that match TRBD2. CDR3 length: 17 residues. CDR1 is SGHVS and CDR2 is FQNEAQ in the germline V gene. The V gene end was trimmed by 0 bases and the J gene end by 2 bases; junction bases not matched to a gene: 4. The CDR3 protein is CASSLASGGRNTGELFF. CDR3 in DNA: TGTGCCAGCAGCTTAGCTAGCGGGGGCCGAAACACCGGGGAGCTGTTTTTT.

The genes are TRBV18 and TRBJ1-2, with no clear D. Trimming removed 5 bases from V and 4 bases from J, with 8 bases in between. This CDR3 is built from 12 residues. Germline V lookup: CDR1 KGHSH, CDR2 LQKENI. CDR3: CASSGPAYGYTF. In DNA form, the CDR3 reads TGTGCCAGCTCAGGGCCAGCCTATGGCTACACCTTC. The variable domain in full, completed from reference TRBV18 and TRBJ1-2, reads NAGVMQNPRHLVRRRGQEARLRCSPMKGHSHVYWYRQLPEEGLKFMVYLQKENIIDESGMPKERFSAEFPKEGPSILRIQQVVRGDSAAYFCASSGPAYGYTFGSGTRLTVV.

The chain uses TRBV5-1 and TRBJ2-4; a weak D match, TRBD2 (6 bases). V was clipped by 2 bases and J by 1 base, with 13 bases between them. The length of the CDR3 is 16 residues. CDR1 and CDR2 from the germline V gene are SGHRS and YFSETQ. CDR3 DNA: TGCGCCAGCAGCTTACACTCGGAGGGGGCCAAAAACATTCAGTACTTC. Its protein product is CASSLHSEGAKNIQYF.

The chain couples TRBV5-1 to TRBJ2-1, with TRBD2 matching over 8 bases. Germline loops: CDR1 SGHRS, CDR2 YFSETQ. V shed 6 bases and J 8 bases; nucleotides not matched to a gene: 10. This CDR3 is 14 amino acids long. Written as DNA, the CDR3 is TGCGCCAGCACCGGGGGGGCTTTGGGCTATGAGCAGTTCTTC. Its protein product is CASTGGALGYEQFF.

The chain recombines TRBV5-4 with TRBJ1-1; 7 nucleotides line up with TRBD1. V lost 4 bases and J lost 4; bases outside the gene matches: 10. Per germline, CDR1 SGHNT and CDR2 YYREEE (reference sequence). This CDR3 spans 15 amino acids. The CDR3, as DNA: TGTGCCAGCAGCCCCTTGACAGGGTCGGGCACTGAAGCTTTCTTT. This encodes CASSPLTGSGTEAFF.

The chain uses TRBV4-3 and TRBJ2-7; perhaps TRBD1 as D (6 bases). This CDR3 region has 15 residues. Germline V gives CDR1 LGHNA, CDR2 YSLEER. V was trimmed by 3 bases and J by 0 bases, leaving 12 bases between them. This chain's CDR3 is CASSQHRDSSYEQYF. CDR3 sequence (DNA): TGCGCCAGCAGCCAGCACAGGGATAGCTCCTACGAGCAGTACTTC.

This clone was observed a single time. CDR3 in amino acids: CASSVSKTGDSTDTQYF. In nucleotides, the CDR3 is TGTGCCAGCAGCGTTTCGAAGACAGGGGATAGCACAGATACGCAGTATTTT. This chain links TRBV9 with TRBJ2-3, with 8 bases aligning to TRBD1. V was clipped by 2 bases and J by 0 bases; unmatched bases: 8. The CDR3 contains 17 residues. CDR1 is SGDLS, CDR2 YYNGEE, per germline.

The chain carries TRBV7-9 and TRBJ1-2; 8 bases align to TRBD1. The CDR3 extends over 14 amino acids. Per germline, CDR1 SEHNR and CDR2 FQNEAQ (reference sequence). J gave up 3 bases and V 5 bases, and 5 bases lay outside the gene matches. The CDR3 DNA is TGTGCCAGCAGCCGCGACAGGGGATACTATGGCTACACCTTC. This codes for CASSRDRGYYGYTF.

J is TRBJ1-4 and V is TRBV7-9; perhaps TRBD1 as D (5 bases). CDR1 SEHNR and CDR2 FQNEAQ come from the germline V gene (reference sequence). Trimming left V 0 bases short and J 4 bases short, with 12 bases between. This CDR3 region has 16 residues. The DNA of the CDR3 is TGTGCCAGCAGCTTAGCGCTAAGGGGCGGTAATGAAAAACTGTTTTTT. This translates into CASSLALRGGNEKLFF. The full variable domain, with the rest looked up from reference TRBV7-9 and TRBJ1-4, is DTGVSQNPRHKITKRGQNVTFRCDPISEHNRLYWYRQTLGQGPEFLTYFQNEAQLEKSRLLSDRFSAERPKGSFSTLEIQRTEQGDSAMYLCASSLALRGGNEKLFFGSGTQLSVL.

The J gene is TRBJ2-5, the V gene TRBV27, with 9 bases lining up with TRBD2. In germline, CDR1 is MNHEY, CDR2 SMNVEV (reference sequence). The CDR3 consists of 14 residues. V gave up 5 bases and J gave up 6 bases; unmatched junction bases: 7. CDR3 residues: CASSPKTSGQTQYF. CDR3 sequence (DNA): TGTGCCAGCAGTCCGAAAACTAGCGGGCAGACCCAGTACTTC.

This chain links TRBV6-4 with TRBJ2-5; 10 bases line up with TRBD1. The CDR3 is 13 amino acids. Germline CDR1 is MRHNA and CDR2 is SNTAGT. With 5 bases clipped from V and 5 bases from J, the junction kept 2 bases outside the gene matches. DNA for the CDR3: TGTGCCAGCAGTCCGGGACAGGGGGAGACCCAGTACTTC. Amino acid sequence: CASSPGQGETQYF.

In regard to this clone: The junction does not match germline at one end; this may be a read error. J is TRBJ2-6 and V is TRBV7-9; 8 nucleotides align to TRBD1. CDR1 is SEHNR, CDR2 FQNEAQ, per germline (reference sequence). The CDR3 sequence is 18 residues long. The CDR3 sequence: CSSSPRQGKSHGANVLTF. The CDR3 bases are TGTTCCAGCAGCCCAAGACAGGGGAAGTCGCACGGGGCCAACGTCCTGACTTTC.

The V call is TRBV7-2, the J call TRBJ2-3, with a tentative D call TRBD2 (5 bases). This CDR3 has 19 amino acids. V lost 1 base, J lost 0 bases, and 20 bases lay in between. Germline assignment: CDR1 SGHTA and CDR2 FQGNSA. CDR3 nucleotides: TGTGCCAGCAGCTTAGGGAAAGGGAGACTCCTGGGAAGCACAGATACGCAGTATTTT. Its protein is CASSLGKGRLLGSTDTQYF. Looking up the rest from reference TRBV7-2 and TRBJ2-3 gives the full variable domain: GAGVSQSPSNKVTEKGKDVELRCDPISGHTALYWYRQSLGQGLEFLIYFQGNSAPDKSGLPSDRFSAERTGGSVSTLTIQRTQQEDSAVYLCASSLGKGRLLGSTDTQYFGPGTRLTVL.

The rearrangement uses TRBV7-2 and TRBJ2-2; maybe TRBD2 (5 bases). Trimming left V 2 bases short and J 6 bases short, with 10 bases between. The length of the CDR3 is 14 residues. The germline V gene encodes CDR1 SGHTA and CDR2 FQGNSA. This CDR3 reads CASSLPSRSGELFF. As DNA, the CDR3 is TGTGCCAGCAGCTTACCTAGCCGGTCCGGGGAGCTGTTTTTT.

As DNA, the CDR3 is TGTGCCAGCAGACCGACTAGCGGACGTCTCCATGAGCAGTTCTTC. Translation: CASRPTSGRLHEQFF. The gene calls are TRBV5-5 and TRBJ2-1; 9 positions agree with TRBD2. Looked up from germline, CDR1 is SGHKS and CDR2 is YYEKEE (reference sequence). The J segment lost 8 bases and the V segment lost 5 bases, leaving 11 bases of the junction unmatched. This CDR3 region has 15 residues.

The chain recombines TRBV6-1 with TRBJ1-2, with no clear D. V gave up 6 bases and J gave up 0 bases, with 11 bases separating them. The CDR3 length is 14 residues. Germline CDR1 and CDR2: MNHNS and SASEGT. For the CDR3, the DNA is TGTGCCAGCAGCGCCCTGACATCTAACTATGGCTACACCTTC. The encoded protein is CASSALTSNYGYTF.

A few counts support this clone. This chain uses TRBV4-3 with TRBJ2-5; 9 bases are shared with TRBD2. This CDR3 has 15 amino acids. Trimming took 2 bases from V and 4 from J; bases not matched to a gene: 5. CDR1 is LGHNA and CDR2 is YSLEER in the germline V gene. The CDR3: CASSQYLAGVETQYF. In DNA form, the CDR3 reads TGCGCCAGCAGCCAATACTTAGCGGGGGTAGAGACCCAGTACTTC.

For the CDR3, the DNA is TGTGCCAGCAGACAGGGACTAGACACCGGGGAGCTGTTTTTT. It yields the protein CASRQGLDTGELFF. The V gene is TRBV6-4, the J gene TRBJ2-2, with 8 bases matching TRBD2. The CDR3 has 14 amino acids. Trimming cost V 6 bases and J 3 bases; bases outside gene matches: 3. Germline V CDR1 and CDR2: MRHNA, SNTAGT.